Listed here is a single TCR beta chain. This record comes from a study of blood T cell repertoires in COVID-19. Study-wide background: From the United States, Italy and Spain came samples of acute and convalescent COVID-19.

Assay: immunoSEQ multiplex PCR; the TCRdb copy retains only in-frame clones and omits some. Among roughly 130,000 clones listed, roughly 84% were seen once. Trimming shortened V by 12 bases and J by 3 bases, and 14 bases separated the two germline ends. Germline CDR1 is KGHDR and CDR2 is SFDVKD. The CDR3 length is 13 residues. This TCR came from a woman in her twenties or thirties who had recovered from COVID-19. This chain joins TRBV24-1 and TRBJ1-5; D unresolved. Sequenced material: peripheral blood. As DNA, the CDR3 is TGTGCCTCCAACGGGGAAGACAATCAGCCCCAGCATTTT. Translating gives CASNGEDNQPQHF.